This T cell receptor (beta chain) was sequenced in a study of blood T cell repertoires in COVID-19 (dated by TCRdb to 2020 to 2021). About the full investigation: The collaborator samples originated in the United States, Italy and Spain and spanned the acute and convalescent phases of COVID-19. The material from the prospective study consisted of cDNA or gDNA derived from T cells, B-cell-depleted T cells, or PBMCs. Where available, HLA class I and class II types were taken from metadata supplied by the sample provider and were not determined by assay-based typing. Sample metadata almost always included a de-identified subject ID, COVID-19 status, age in years and sex. The repertoires were released in a freely available public database meant as a resource for research on the immune response to SARS-CoV-2. Subjects who had been exposed to COVID-19, were actively infected with it, or had recovered from it provided the deeply sampled blood TCRbeta repertoires that made up the dataset. Samples came from the ongoing ImmuneRACE study (first 160 participants) plus 1,254 subjects from 6 global collaborators. General conclusions and limits of the study: The quantity of clinical and demographic metadata differed by source and by participant and was supplied without curation.

The CDR3 measures 13 amino acids from cysteine to phenylalanine. The sequence is cut down to CDR3 DNA, 39 bases in frame from base 1. The germline V gene specifies MNHEY as CDR1 and SVGEGT as CDR2. V is shortened by 6 bases, J by 5 bases, and the region joining them spans 11 bases. TCRbeta CDR3 regions were amplified from genomic DNA using the immunoSEQ Assay, a bias-controlled multiplex PCR. The original pipeline was this. The number of nucleated cells in each sample was estimated by amplification of reference gene primers within the assay. Sequence reads were collapsed and filtered to measure the absolute abundance of every unique TCRbeta CDR3 rearrangement. For each sample, productive Simpson clonality was calculated as the square root of Simpson's diversity index across productive rearrangements. Not all clones reach the TCRdb copy of this immuneACCESS table, which keeps in-frame sequences only. Checked studies attribute under half of the gap to unresolved V genes and leave the rest unexplained. That table is the source of V, J and clone size, and D and trimming were worked out from the DNA. The sample includes just over 250,000 clones, with roughly 86% observed a single time. Over 2% of the sample is held by the ten biggest clonotypes.

As concerns this clone: No cognate antigen has been identified for it. The record has no base qualities; no much larger clone is one base away.

Collaborating institutions collected whole blood in K2EDTA tubes following their own protocols. For TCRbeta analysis, collaborators shipped samples as frozen whole blood, isolated PBMCs, or DNA extracted from either of those sample types. Sequencing input: peripheral blood. The sequence came from a woman between 50 and 59 years old with acute or convalescent COVID-19. Recombination joined TRBV6-2 or TRBV6-3 with TRBJ1-5; no D gene call is confident. The CDR3 here reads CASSHRTYQPQHF. The DNA is TGTGCCAGCAGCCATCGTACATATCAGCCCCAGCATTTT.